These 14 T cell receptor beta chains came from one sample sequenced in a study of radiation and T cells in renal cell carcinoma. TCRdb's table, derived via immunoSEQ multiplex PCR, lists solely in-frame clones and lacks some. The sample lists approximately 170,000 clones, roughly nine tenths occurring once. Regarding time point: blood 4 weeks post-SBRT, at nephrectomy. Indicated treatment: 15 Gy SBRT to primary tumor, nephrectomy 4 weeks later. The sample in question was blood, obtained from a patient whose treatment included radiotherapy and nephrectomy. Receptors were obtained from a woman between 50 and 59 years old with renal cell carcinoma.

This chain uses TRBV28 with TRBJ1-4, with D possibly matching TRBD1 (6 bases). Germline V gene sequence: CDR1 MDHEN, CDR2 SYDVKM. There are 14 residues in the CDR3. Trimming left V 6 bases short and J 9 bases short, with 17 bases between. The CDR3 region is CASRRDTRGKKLFF. The CDR3 DNA reads TGTGCCAGCAGGAGGGACACCCGAGGGAAAAAACTGTTTTTT.

This chain links TRBV7-2 with TRBJ2-7; D possibly matches TRBD1 or TRBD2 (5 bases each). V lost 0 bases and J 7 bases, leaving 13 bases between the germline ends. The CDR3 runs 14 residues. CDR1 and CDR2 (germline): SGHTA, FQGNSA. As DNA, the CDR3 is TGTGCCAGCAGCTTAGCGGGACCGTCGCGAGAGCAGTACTTC. Translated, it gives CASSLAGPSREQYF.

Regarding this clone: Other nucleotide sequences from this sample produce the same CDR3. The genes are TRBV9 and TRBJ1-6; D unclear. The V and J ends lost 3 bases and 0 bases respectively, with 7 bases between them. The germline V gene has CDR1 SGDLS and CDR2 YYNGEE. The CDR3 contains 15 residues. CDR3 amino acids: CASSGTSSYNSPLHF. The CDR3 DNA sequence: TGTGCCAGCAGCGGAACGAGCTCCTATAATTCACCCCTCCACTTT.

This clone was observed once. The chain links TRBV2 to TRBJ1-4; TRBD1 might be the D (6 bases). CDR3 size: 14 residues. V lost 4 bases and J lost 4, with 10 bases in between. Germline CDR1 SNHLY, CDR2 FYNNEI. The CDR3 region is CASSVTGFNEKLFF. The CDR3 coding sequence is TGTGCCAGCAGTGTGACAGGATTTAATGAAAAACTGTTTTTT.

The V gene is TRBV15, the J gene TRBJ1-6, with no clear D. Germline CDR1 LNHNV, CDR2 YYDKDF (reference sequence). This CDR3 has 13 amino acids. Deletions cut 0 bases from V and 6 bases from J, with 3 bases between. The CDR3 region is CATSRDINSPLHF. In DNA, the CDR3 is TGTGCCACCAGCAGAGATATTAATTCACCCCTCCACTTT.

Of note for this clone: One end of the junction is discordant with germline, which a read error may explain. The CDR3 spells CASSLGTETQYF. CDR3 DNA: TGTGCCAGCAGTTTGGGAACGGAGACCCAGTACTTC. The chain employs TRBV5-6 and TRBJ2-5; no clear D. The germline CDR1 and CDR2 sequences are SGHDT and YYEEEE. CDR3 length: 12 residues.

This chain connects TRBV4-1 to TRBJ1-5; weak D call: TRBD1 (6 bases). The V gene lost 4 bases and the J gene lost 2 bases, with 15 bases spanning the gap. Per the germline V gene, CDR1 is MGHRA and CDR2 is YSYEKL. This CDR3 is 16 amino acids long. This chain's CDR3 is CASSPTRDTGNQPQHF. CDR3 bases: TGCGCCAGCAGCCCCACCCGGGACACAGGCAATCAGCCCCAGCATTTT.

This rearrangement joins TRBV4-1 to TRBJ1-1; no clear D. CDR1 MGHRA and CDR2 YSYEKL come from the germline V gene. V gave up 5 bases and J gave up 5 bases, with 15 bases separating them. The CDR3 is made up of 14 amino acids. The CDR3 DNA reads as TGCGCCAGCAGCAATCGGGCCCGGGGAACTGAAGCTTTCTTT. This sequence encodes CASSNRARGTEAFF.

This clone showed up just once. The V and J genes are TRBV19 and TRBJ1-5; 7 nucleotides align to TRBD1. The length of the CDR3 is 14 residues. CDR1 and CDR2 (germline): LNHDA, SQIVND (reference sequence). V lost 4 bases and J lost 5; bases outside the gene matches: 5. In DNA form, the CDR3 reads TGTGCCAGTAGTAAGGGACAGAGGGATCAGCCCCAGCATTTT. As protein: CASSKGQRDQPQHF.

The chain recombines TRBV6-5 with TRBJ1-2, with TRBD1 matching over 9 bases. J gave up 3 bases and V 6 bases, and 5 bases lay outside the gene matches. The CDR3 loop spans 14 amino acids. Germline V lookup: CDR1 MNHEY, CDR2 SVGAGI. The CDR3 DNA is TGTGCCAGCAGCCTACAGGGGGCAGACTATGGCTACACCTTC. Its translation is CASSLQGADYGYTF.

The rearrangement links TRBV19 to TRBJ1-1, with TRBD1 matching over 7 bases. The CDR3 totals 14 residues. The junction had 8 bases not matched to a gene; V was cut back by 6 bases and J by 4 bases. In germline, CDR1 is LNHDA, CDR2 SQIVND (reference sequence). The CDR3, as DNA: TGTGCCAGTAGGAAACCCGGGACAGCCACTGAAGCTTTCTTT. Its translation: CASRKPGTATEAFF.

V gene TRBV28 combines with J gene TRBJ1-2; no reliable D call. This CDR3 comprises 14 residues. The ends were cut back, 2 bases at V and 8 bases at J, with 15 bases in the middle. Germline lookup yields CDR1 MDHEN and CDR2 SYDVKM. DNA for the CDR3: TGTGCCAGCAGTTTAAGCTCCCCTCGGTACGGCTACACCTTC. Translating it yields CASSLSSPRYGYTF.

The genes are TRBV6-5 and TRBJ1-2; the D gene is possibly TRBD1 (6 bases). Germline V gene data show CDR1 as MNHEY and CDR2 as SVGAGI. The length of the CDR3 is 12 residues. V gave up 4 bases and J gave up 7 bases, with 10 bases separating them. The CDR3 region has the DNA TGTGCCAGCAGTTTTGGGGGGGCTGGCTACACCTTC. Its protein is CASSFGGAGYTF.

This chain links TRBV7-9 with TRBJ1-2; 10 bases are a match to TRBD1. CDR3 length equals 16 residues. The ends lost 3 bases at V and 0 bases at J; junction bases unmatched: 4. The germline CDR1 and CDR2 sequences are SEHNR and FQNEAQ (reference sequence). The DNA of the CDR3 is TGTGCCAGCAGCTTTGGTGGGACAGGGGCTAACTATGGCTACACCTTC. Amino acids: CASSFGGTGANYGYTF.